The present T cell receptor (beta chain) was sequenced within a study of CD8+CD57+ T cells in acquired aplastic anemia. General study results and limits: Researchers report that around 31 CD8+ CDR3 sequences appeared in both patients and controls. Significant differences in CD8+ Simpson's diversity were not observed between patients and controls.

This clonotype has only one observation. What it recognizes is unknown. This could be a read error, since a much larger clone is one nucleotide away. For CDR3 and TCR beta VDJ profiling, genomic DNA was the template used. In TCRdb, the reads were re-called with MiXCR into one record per CDR3 protein. The sample lists hundreds of thousands of distinct CDR3 sequences; approximately 32% were seen once. Patients chosen for sequencing had shown CD8+CD57+ cell expansion by flow cytometry. The length of the CDR3 is 13 residues. The ends were cut back, 3 bases at V and 7 bases at J, with 13 bases in the middle. Germline assignment: CDR1 DFQATT and CDR2 SNEGSKA (reference sequence).

The TCR sequence derives from a human donor with aplastic anemia. Material for sequencing was sorted CD4+, CD8+, or CD8+CD57+ T cells (not recorded which) from PBMCs. The V gene is TRBV20-1, the J gene TRBJ1-5; the D gene is possibly TRBD1 (5 bases). The CDR3 bases are TGCAGTGCTAGTAAGATAGGGGACCAGCCCCAGCATTTT. Protein: CSASKIGDQPQHF.